The sequence of this T cell receptor beta chain was determined in a study of blood T cell repertoires in COVID-19. The wider study: Sample material is recorded as cDNA or gDNA derived from T cells, B-cell-depleted T cells, or PBMCs.

In the original workflow: It was from reference gene primer amplification that nucleated cell counts were estimated. Sequencing used immunoSEQ multiplex PCR; TCRdb keeps in-frame clones, though not all of them. From that table come the V and J calls and clone size; the DNA was used to work out D and trimming. The table lists 230,000 or so clones, 80% to 85% of them singletons, with 3.4% in the top ten. Cohorts were determined from participant-reported clinical history. V lost 0 bases, J lost 1 base, and 13 bases lay in between. The CDR3 runs 17 residues. V is TRBV23-1 and J is TRBJ1-5, with D perhaps matching TRBD1 (6 bases). TRBV23-1 is placed among ORFs of uncertain function. Specimen: PBMCs or T cells enriched from blood (not recorded which). The clonotype was recovered from a man aged 45-65 years who had recovered from COVID-19. The CDR3 DNA follows: TGCGCCAGCAGTCAATCAAGAGGGGGTTCAAGCAATCAGCCCCAGCATTTT. Translation gives CASSQSRGGSSNQPQHF.